The present entry profiles one T cell receptor (beta chain) with its context. The record originates from a study of blood T cell repertoires in COVID-19. V was cut by 4 bases and J by 3 bases, with 15 bases left in between. CDR1 is LNHDA and CDR2 is SQIVND in the germline V gene (reference sequence). The CDR3 is 15 amino acids. The protocol was immunoSEQ multiplex PCR, while the TCRdb copy is restricted to in-frame clones and leaves out a portion. The top ten hold approximately 5.4% of the sample, which has a few hundred thousand clones, approximately 90% seen once. The specimen sequenced was PBMCs or T cells enriched from blood (not recorded which). The chain joins TRBV19 to TRBJ1-2, with D tentatively TRBD1 (5 bases). This receptor was taken from a woman in her 30s who had recovered from COVID-19. The CDR3 DNA follows: TGTGCCAGTAGTACTCCCCAAGCACAGGACTATGGCTACACCTTC. Encoded protein: CASSTPQAQDYGYTF.